The clone carrying this TCR beta chain was seen only a few times. Time point indicated: persistent/refractory GD, antithyroid drugs over 5 years with positive TRAb. Scientists built the TCR library using RNA that was extracted from PBMCs. This sample was taken from a study of regulatory T cells in long-lasting Graves disease. For TCR beta, libraries came from iRepertoire HTBI primers and Arm-PCR of CDR3 regions. TCRdb processed the multiplex PCR reads anew with MiXCR; each CDR3 protein has one entry. This sample has roughly 450,000 distinct CDR3 sequences, with 20% to 25% found just once. This CDR3 has 13 amino acids. V was pared by 1 base and J by 3 bases, with 7 bases between. Germline CDR1 SGHTA, CDR2 FQGNSA.

Here the sequenced sample was peripheral blood mononuclear cells (PBMCs), taken when the disease was refractory, from a patient treated with antithyroid drugs. This receptor was identified in a female donor with Graves disease. The chain joins TRBV7-2 to TRBJ2-7; no firm D call. The CDR3 protein is CASSLGPLYEQYF. The CDR3, as DNA: TGTGCCAGCAGCTTAGGCCCCCTCTACGAGCAGTACTTC.